Listed here are 5 T cell receptor beta chains from one sample, sequenced in a study of CD8+ T cells in alopecia areata (dated by TCRdb to 2017 to 2018). The time point label for this specimen denotes: baseline before oral tofacitinib. The protocol used for the library was the immunoSEQ multiplex PCR assay. For TCR sequencing, RNA was extracted from every sample and reverse transcribed into cDNA to serve as template. Entries here come from immuneACCESS through TCRdb and include only in-frame sequences with V and J called. Some clones fail to appear in such tables; in the studies checked, an unresolved V gene covers under half of the shortfall, and the cause of the remainder is unknown. In all, the sample holds over 150,000 clones, and 50% to 60% of those were seen once. Together, the top ten hold about 14% of the sample. This specimen consisted of CD4+ T cells sorted from blood, obtained at week 0. These TCRs come from a human donor with alopecia areata.

This sequence joins TRBV10-3 and TRBJ2-3; 9 bases map to TRBD1. Trimming took 4 bases from V and 5 from J; bases not matched to a gene: 4. CDR1 is ENHRY, CDR2 SYGVKD, per germline. This CDR3 comprises 14 residues. The CDR3 loop reads CAISADRGEDTQYF. CDR3 sequence (DNA): TGTGCCATCAGTGCGGACAGGGGCGAAGATACGCAGTATTTT.

The chain employs TRBV19 and TRBJ1-1; D is ambiguous. V was trimmed by 7 bases and J by 4 bases, leaving 16 bases between them. Germline loops: CDR1 LNHDA, CDR2 SQIVND (reference sequence). The CDR3 consists of 14 residues. The DNA for the CDR3 is TGTGCCAGTATCTCTCCCGGTGATTTCACTGAAGCTTTCTTT. Translated: CASISPGDFTEAFF.

The chain links TRBV10-3 to TRBJ1-5; TRBD1 is a possible D gene (6 bases). The CDR3 loop spans 17 amino acids. The germline gives CDR1 ENHRY, CDR2 SYGVKD. Trimming took 3 bases from V and 6 from J, leaving 21 bases between them. The CDR3 reads CAISDVGGAGSSQPQHF. CDR3 nucleotides: TGTGCCATCAGTGATGTCGGGGGCGCAGGGTCGAGTCAGCCCCAGCATTTT.

This chain links TRBV7-9 with TRBJ2-5; possibly TRBD2 for D (6 bases). The CDR3 spans 14 residues. With 0 bases removed from V and 3 bases from J, the gap between germline ends came to 8 bases. CDR1 SEHNR and CDR2 FQNEAQ come from the germline V gene (reference sequence). CDR3 bases: TGTGCCAGCAGCTTAGCGGGGGGAAAAGAGACCCAGTACTTC. This gives the protein CASSLAGGKETQYF.

This clone has a handful of counts. The genes are TRBV5-1 and TRBJ2-3; TRBD2 matches at 9 bases. From germline, CDR1 is SGHRS and CDR2 YFSETQ. This CDR3 contains 15 residues. The J segment lost 5 bases and the V segment lost 4 bases, leaving 8 bases of the junction unmatched. The CDR3 coding sequence is TGCGCCAGCAGCGGGCAGACTAGCGGTGGAGATACGCAGTATTTT. It translates to CASSGQTSGGDTQYF. The full variable domain, with the rest looked up from reference TRBV5-1 and TRBJ2-3, is KAGVTQTPRYLIKTRGQQVTLSCSPISGHRSVSWYQQTPGQGLQFLFEYFSETQRNKGNFPGRFSGRQFSNSRSEMNVSTLELGDSALYLCASSGQTSGGDTQYFGPGTRLTVL.